The clone carrying this T cell receptor (beta chain) was counted a few times. Its antigen is unknown. The data belong to a study of regulatory T cells in long-lasting Graves disease. Background on the study: Patients with persistent Graves' disease had over 5 years of antithyroid drugs and persistent TSH receptor antibodies.

Time point here: persistent/refractory GD, antithyroid drugs over 5 years with positive TRAb. TCR sequences were obtained from RNA taken from PBMCs. The patient group derived from an endocrinology department in Xi'an, China. Findings and limits, study-wide: Favoring TRBV28, TRBJ1-2 and TRBJ2-5 was a feature seen in persistent disease. For persistent Graves' patients, TCR diversity was lower than for newly diagnosed ones.

Looked up from germline, CDR1 is MNHEY and CDR2 is SMNVEV (reference sequence). The CDR3 spans 15 residues. V was trimmed by 5 bases and J by 2 bases, leaving 14 bases between them. For TCR beta, libraries came from iRepertoire HTBI primers and Arm-PCR of CDR3 regions. TCRdb re-derived calls from the multiplex PCR reads in MiXCR, one entry per CDR3 protein. The table has under 500,000 distinct CDR3 sequences, less than 25% seen once; the top ten hold 6.5% to 8%. The specimen comprised peripheral blood mononuclear cells (PBMCs), sampled when the disease was refractory, from a patient treated with antithyroid drugs. J is TRBJ2-3 and V is TRBV27; D assignment may be TRBD1 or TRBD2 (5 bases each). The source is a female donor with Graves disease. The CDR3 coding sequence is TGTGCCAGCAGTCCCTCCGGGGCCCACACAGATACGCAGTATTTT. This sequence encodes CASSPSGAHTDTQYF.